The T cell receptor beta chain described here comes from a study of blood T cell repertoires in COVID-19. Turning to the study itself: From the United States, Italy and Spain came samples of acute and convalescent COVID-19. T cells, B-cell-depleted T cells, or PBMCs supplied cDNA or gDNA.

TCRdb's table, derived via immunoSEQ multiplex PCR, lists solely in-frame clones and lacks some. The sample contains about 71,000 clones, 80% to 90% of which appear only once. This clone was observed a few times. The source material was peripheral blood. The sequence derives from a human donor in a cohort sampled during active COVID-19.

The CDR3 bases are TGTGCCAGCAGCCCACTACTAGCGGGAGGATTTTCCTACAATGAGCAGTTCTTC. Translation gives CASSPLLAGGFSYNEQFF. This chain joins TRBV7-2 and TRBJ2-1; 12 positions agree with TRBD2. Germline CDR1 is SGHTA and CDR2 is FQGNSA. V lost 5 bases to trimming and J lost 1 base; unmatched junction nucleotides: 9. The CDR3 has 18 amino acids.